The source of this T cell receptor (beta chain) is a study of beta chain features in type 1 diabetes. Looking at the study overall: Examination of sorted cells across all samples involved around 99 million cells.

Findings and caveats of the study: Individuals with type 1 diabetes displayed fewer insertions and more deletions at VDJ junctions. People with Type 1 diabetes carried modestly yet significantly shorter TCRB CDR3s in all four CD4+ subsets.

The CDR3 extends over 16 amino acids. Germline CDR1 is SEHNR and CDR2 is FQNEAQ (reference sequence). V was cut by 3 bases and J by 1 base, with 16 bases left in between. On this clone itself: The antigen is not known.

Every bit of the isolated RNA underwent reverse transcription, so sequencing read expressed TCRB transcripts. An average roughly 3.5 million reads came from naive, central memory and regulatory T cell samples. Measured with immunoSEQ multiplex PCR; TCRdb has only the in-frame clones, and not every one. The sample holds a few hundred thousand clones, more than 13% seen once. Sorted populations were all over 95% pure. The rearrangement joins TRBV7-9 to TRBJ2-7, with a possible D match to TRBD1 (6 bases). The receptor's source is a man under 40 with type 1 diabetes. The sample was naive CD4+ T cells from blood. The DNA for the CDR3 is TGTGCCAGCAGCTTGTTACCACAGGGTAGTTCCTACGAGCAGTACTTC. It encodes CASSLLPQGSSYEQYF.